Listed below are T cell receptor beta chains from one sample, sequenced in a study of cytomegalovirus exposure and HLA in healthy donors. Some clones are missing from TCRdb's copy, which holds only in-frame ones; the method was immunoSEQ multiplex PCR. The sample carries 59,000 or so clones, just under 75% recorded once. Sequencing was performed on PBMCs. The source of these receptors is a man in his thirties or forties in good health and CMV-seropositive. CDR3s include the opening cysteine and the closing phenylalanine or tryptophan. The D gene is left open where the match is weak.

cdr3_nt cdr3_aa v_call d_call j_call
TGTGCCAGCAGTGGCGGGACTGTTCGAAACACCATATATTTT CASSGGTVRNTIYF TRBV6-1 NA TRBJ1-3
TGTGCCAGCAGCCCCCAGGGTACCGTGGCGACCGGGGAGCTGTTTTTT CASSPQGTVATGELFF TRBV11-3 NA TRBJ2-2
TGTGCCAGCTGTTCGACGACAGGGAAAGAGACCCAGTACTTC CASCSTTGKETQYF TRBV2 TRBD1 TRBJ2-5
TGCGCCAGCAGCGAGGGTACGGCTGGAAACACCATATATTTT CASSEGTAGNTIYF TRBV5-1 NA TRBJ1-3
TGTGCCAGCAGCTTAACTACCACCCAACAGCCCCAGCATTTT CASSLTTTQQPQHF TRBV7-2 NA TRBJ1-5
TGTGCCATCAGTGCTGGATCGGGACAGGGTCAGGTCGAGCAGTACTTC CAISAGSGQGQVEQYF TRBV10-3 TRBD1 TRBJ2-7
TGTGCCAGCAGCGTGGGACAGGGCCCCTATGGCTACACCTTC CASSVGQGPYGYTF TRBV9 TRBD1 TRBJ1-2
TGTGCCAGCAGTCTGAGCGGGGGACCCCGAGAGACCCAGTACTTC CASSLSGGPRETQYF TRBV7-3 TRBD2 TRBJ2-5
TGCGCCAGCAGCCAAGATTCCGGGGTAAGGGCTGAAGCTTTCTTT CASSQDSGVRAEAFF TRBV4-3 NA TRBJ1-1
TGTGCCAGCAGCGAGACAGGGCAGGAGTATGGCTACACCTTC CASSETGQEYGYTF TRBV2 TRBD1 TRBJ1-2
TGTGCCAGCAGTTTTATACAGGGGTCGAACACTGAAGCTTTCTTT CASSFIQGSNTEAFF TRBV5-4 TRBD1 TRBJ1-1
TGTGCCAGCAGCTTTGTGGGGGCCGCCCTCTCCTACGAGCAGTACTTC CASSFVGAALSYEQYF TRBV5-6 NA TRBJ2-7
TGTGCCAGCAGACAGGAGACAGGGGTGACCTACGAGCAGTACTTC CASRQETGVTYEQYF TRBV11-2 TRBD1 TRBJ2-7
TGTGCCAGCAGCCTCAGCAGGGTGTTTAACTATGGCTACACCTTC CASSLSRVFNYGYTF TRBV7-8 NA TRBJ1-2
TGCGCCAGCAGACCGACAGGGGGTAGCAATCAGCCCCAGCATTTT CASRPTGGSNQPQHF TRBV5-1 TRBD1 TRBJ1-5
TGTGCCAGCAGAAACGGACAGTATGGAAATCAGCCCCAGCATTTT CASRNGQYGNQPQHF TRBV6-5 NA TRBJ1-5
TGCAGCGCAGCGAAGACAGGGGGCGTCTCTGGGGCCAACGTCCTGACTTTC CSAAKTGGVSGANVLTF TRBV29-1 TRBD1 TRBJ2-6
TGCGCCAGCAGCTTTGGGACAGGGATGAGCACTGAAGCTTTCTTT CASSFGTGMSTEAFF TRBV5-1 TRBD1 TRBJ1-1